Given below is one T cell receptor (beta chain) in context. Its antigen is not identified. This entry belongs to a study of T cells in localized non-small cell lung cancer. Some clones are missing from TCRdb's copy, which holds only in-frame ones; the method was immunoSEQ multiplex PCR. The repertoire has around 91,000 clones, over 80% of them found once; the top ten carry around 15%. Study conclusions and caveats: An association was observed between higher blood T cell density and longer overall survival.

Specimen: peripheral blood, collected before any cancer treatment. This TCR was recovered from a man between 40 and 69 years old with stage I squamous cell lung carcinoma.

The CDR3 region has the DNA TGTGCCAGCACCTTAGGACAGGGACGCCGGGATACGCAGTATTTT. It translates to CASTLGQGRRDTQYF. The gene calls are TRBV5-4 and TRBJ2-3, with 8 bases lining up with TRBD1. The CDR3 is 15 amino acids. V shed 6 bases, J shed 6 bases, and the junction held 12 bases outside the gene matches. Germline V gene sequence: CDR1 SGHNT, CDR2 YYREEE (reference sequence). The variable domain in full, with the rest retrieved from reference TRBV5-4 and TRBJ2-3, is ETGVTQSPTHLIKTRGQQVTLRCSSQSGHNTVSWYQQALGQGPQFIFQYYREEENGRGNFPPRFSGLQFPNYSSELNVNALELDDSALYLCASTLGQGRRDTQYFGPGTRLTVL.